Following are 17 T cell receptor beta chains from one sample sequenced in a study of STAT3 mutations in large granular lymphocyte leukemia. Findings and limits, study-wide: Every T-cell large granular lymphocyte leukemia patient had at least one immunodominant TCR beta clonotype.

No antigens are known for them. Sequencing used immunoSEQ multiplex PCR; TCRdb keeps in-frame clones, though not all of them. The data contain more than 10,000 clones, about 84% of them singletons. Sequencing was done on a sample of peripheral blood mononuclear cells. These receptors originate from a man between 60 and 75 years old with T-cell large granular lymphocyte leukemia. Some clones in this sample may be carry-over from other donors' samples.

The rearrangement joins TRBV7-9 to TRBJ2-1; no firm D call. CDR3 length: 15 amino acids. Germline V CDR1 and CDR2: SEHNR, FQNEAQ (reference sequence). The V end lost 5 bases, the J end lost 0 bases, and 11 bases lay between the germline ends. The DNA of the CDR3 is TGTGCCAGCAGCCCCGGCCGTAGCTCCTACAATGAGCAGTTCTTC. Translated: CASSPGRSSYNEQFF.

V gene TRBV5-4 combines with J gene TRBJ1-2, with a weak D call TRBD1 (5 bases). The V gene's germline CDR1 is SGHNT and CDR2 YYREEE (reference sequence). CDR3 length equals 14 residues. Trimming left V 4 bases short and J 0 bases short, with 10 bases between. The CDR3 protein is CASSAGIPNYGYTF. The CDR3 coding sequence is TGTGCCAGCAGCGCAGGGATACCTAACTATGGCTACACCTTC.

The DNA for the CDR3 is TGTGCCAGCAGCGTAGGAGCCTTAGGGAACACTGAAGCTTTCTTT. This sequence encodes CASSVGALGNTEAFF. V usage is TRBV9 and J usage is TRBJ1-1; D gene uncertain. CDR1 SGDLS and CDR2 YYNGEE come from the germline V gene. The CDR3 spans 15 residues. The V end lost 0 bases, the J end lost 1 base, and 10 bases lay between the germline ends.

The rearrangement links TRBV5-4 to TRBJ2-3; the match to TRBD2 covers 8 bases. This CDR3 has 15 residues. CDR1 is SGHNT, CDR2 YYREEE, per germline (reference sequence). V shed 3 bases, J shed 3 bases, and the junction held 6 bases outside the gene matches. CDR3 nucleotides: TGTGCCAGCAGCTCGCTGGCGGGAGGAACAGATACGCAGTATTTT. Its protein product is CASSSLAGGTDTQYF.

The chain links TRBV5-4 to TRBJ2-7, with no clear D. CDR1 and CDR2 (germline): SGHNT, YYREEE (reference sequence). The CDR3 is 15 residues long. V was shortened by 5 bases and J by 0 bases, with 15 bases between the two germline ends. CDR3 bases: TGTGCCAGCAGTCGACCCGTCGGCGACTCCTACGAGCAGTACTTC. This translates into CASSRPVGDSYEQYF.

The chain recombines TRBV27 with TRBJ2-7; 13 positions agree with TRBD2. The J segment lost 4 bases and the V segment lost 6 bases, leaving 12 bases of the junction unmatched. The CDR3 has 17 amino acids. Germline-derived CDR1 and CDR2 are MNHEY and SMNVEV (reference sequence). The CDR3 loop is CASRPRRTSGRAYEQYF. The CDR3, as DNA: TGTGCCAGCAGGCCGAGGAGAACTAGCGGGAGGGCGTACGAGCAGTACTTC.

J is TRBJ2-7 and V is TRBV11-3; D is unresolved. The CDR3 consists of 14 residues. The V gene lost 5 bases and the J gene lost 3 bases, with 14 bases spanning the gap. The germline V gene encodes CDR1 SGHNT and CDR2 YENEEA. CDR3 protein: CASSKRSGNYEQYF. CDR3 in DNA: TGTGCCAGCAGCAAACGATCAGGTAACTACGAGCAGTACTTC.

The chain carries TRBV7-3 and TRBJ2-7; unclear D gene. The V end lost 5 bases, the J end lost 2 bases, and 16 bases lay between the germline ends. Germline CDR1 and CDR2: SGHTA and FQGTGA. This CDR3 is 15 amino acids long. The CDR3 protein is CASSPPPVPAYEQYF. CDR3 DNA: TGTGCCAGCAGCCCCCCCCCGGTGCCAGCCTACGAGCAGTACTTC.

The genes are TRBV7-3 and TRBJ2-3, with TRBD1 identical over 10 bases. The CDR3 runs 15 residues. Losses at the gene ends were 2 bases for V and 2 bases for J; bases not matched to a gene: 1. Germline V gene sequence: CDR1 SGHTA, CDR2 FQGTGA. Here the CDR3 DNA reads TGTGCCAGCAGCTTAGGGACAGGGGCCACAGATACGCAGTATTTT. Residues: CASSLGTGATDTQYF.

This CDR3 is CASSQDPAGGVPDTQYF. CDR3 DNA sequence: TGCGCCAGCAGCCAAGACCCCGCCGGGGGGGTCCCAGATACGCAGTATTTT. The chain employs TRBV4-3 and TRBJ2-3, with 8 positions matching TRBD2. With V trimmed by 0 bases and J by 4 bases, 9 bases remained unmatched. This CDR3 comprises 17 residues. The germline gives CDR1 LGHNA, CDR2 YSLEER.

V gene TRBV18 combines with J gene TRBJ2-7; TRBD1 is a possible D gene (5 bases). The CDR3 covers 16 residues. With 0 bases removed from V and 1 base from J, the gap between germline ends came to 13 bases. Germline-derived CDR1 and CDR2 are KGHSH and LQKENI. In nucleotides, the CDR3 is TGTGCCAGCTCACCACCGGGGCCCGCAACATCCTACGAGCAGTACTTC. Protein product: CASSPPGPATSYEQYF.

The rearrangement uses TRBV5-6 and TRBJ2-7; D not certain. CDR3 length: 15 amino acids. V gave up 0 bases and J gave up 2 bases, with 12 bases separating them. CDR1 is SGHDT and CDR2 is YYEEEE in the germline V gene. In DNA, the CDR3 is TGTGCCAGCAGCTTGGCCGGGCCAACCACCTACGAGCAGTACTTC. This encodes CASSLAGPTTYEQYF.

This chain connects TRBV7-3 to TRBJ2-7; tentatively, D is TRBD2 (6 bases). Germline V gene data show CDR1 as SGHTA and CDR2 as FQGTGA. The V and J ends lost 1 base and 7 bases respectively, with 14 bases between them. The CDR3 is made up of 14 amino acids. In DNA form, the CDR3 reads TGTGCCAGCAGCTTAAGTAGGGAGGCTGGGGAGCAGTACTTC. Its translation is CASSLSREAGEQYF. The whole variable domain, filled in from reference TRBV7-3 and TRBJ2-7, reads GAGVSQTPSNKVTEKGKYVELRCDPISGHTALYWYRQSLGQGPEFLIYFQGTGAADDSGLPNDRFFAVRPEGSVSTLKIQRTERGDSAVYLCASSLSREAGEQYFGPGTRLTVT.

The chain couples TRBV5-6 to TRBJ1-5, with TRBD1 identical over 8 bases. This CDR3 comprises 14 residues. The J segment lost 5 bases and the V segment lost 1 base, leaving 2 bases of the junction unmatched. Germline-derived CDR1 and CDR2 are SGHDT and YYEEEE. The CDR3 loop reads CASSLSGGDQPQHF. Written as DNA, the CDR3 is TGTGCCAGCAGCTTGTCAGGGGGCGATCAGCCCCAGCATTTT.

This clone is a singleton in its sample. The gene calls are TRBV10-3 and TRBJ1-4; possibly TRBD1 for D (5 bases). Trimming left V 4 bases short and J 8 bases short, with 17 bases between. The CDR3 has 15 residues. Germline CDR1 ENHRY, CDR2 SYGVKD. The CDR3 sequence is CAISGSRGGGEKLFF. CDR3 sequence (DNA): TGTGCCATCAGTGGGTCTCGCGGGGGAGGCGAAAAACTGTTTTTT.

This clone is medium-sized (0.01 to 0.1%). This chain links TRBV10-3 with TRBJ2-5, with TRBD2 identical over 8 bases. Germline V gene lookup returns CDR1 ENHRY and CDR2 SYGVKD. The CDR3 is made up of 16 amino acids. The ends lost 10 bases at V and 4 bases at J; junction bases unmatched: 17. The CDR3 coding sequence is TGTGCCACCCGTTTCCCGGGGGGGGGCGGCGCAGAGACCCAGTACTTC. Translation: CATRFPGGGGAETQYF.

As DNA, the CDR3 is TGCAGCGTTGAAGGCCCAAGACCCCCGAACACTGAAGCTTTCTTT. This codes for CSVEGPRPPNTEAFF. The rearrangement links TRBV29-1 to TRBJ1-1; no definite D call. Deletions cut 1 base from V and 1 base from J, with 13 bases between. The CDR3 consists of 15 residues. Germline CDR1 reads SQVTM; CDR2 reads ANQGSEA.